This T cell receptor (beta chain) came from a study of T cell changes during pregnancy in multiple sclerosis. The assay was immunoSEQ multiplex PCR, and TCRdb's table has in-frame clones only and misses some. The sample consists of roughly 49,000 clones, approximately 87% of them appearing once. The material sequenced was peripheral blood, taken in the first trimester of pregnancy. The receptor was isolated from a female donor in good health, enrolled as a control in a pregnancy study.

Written as DNA, the CDR3 is TGTGCCAGCAGCTTACAGGCGAACACCGGGGAGCTGTTTTTT. Protein sequence: CASSLQANTGELFF. This sequence joins TRBV11-1 and TRBJ2-2; D call uncertain. Trimming pared 2 bases from V and 0 bases from J, leaving 4 bases between. The V gene's germline CDR1 is SGHAT and CDR2 FQDESV (reference sequence). The CDR3 loop spans 14 amino acids.